These 16 T cell receptor beta chains were sequenced from one sample in a study of blood T cell repertoires in COVID-19. Assay: immunoSEQ multiplex PCR; the TCRdb copy retains only in-frame clones and omits some. The sample holds about 200,000 clones, 88% seen once. Sequenced input: peripheral blood. These TCRs come from a man aged 18 to 35 with active or convalescent COVID-19.

V usage is TRBV7-7 and J usage is TRBJ2-3; 7 bases are shared with TRBD1. Germline lookup yields CDR1 SSHAT and CDR2 FNYEAQ (reference sequence). Trimming cost V 5 bases and J 0 bases; bases outside gene matches: 8. The CDR3 is 16 residues long. CDR3 amino acids: CASSPGTAWSTDTQYF. Here the CDR3 DNA reads TGTGCCAGCAGCCCGGGGACAGCCTGGAGCACAGATACGCAGTATTTT.

This sequence joins TRBV12-3 or TRBV12-4 and TRBJ1-2, with D perhaps matching TRBD1 (6 bases). Trimming took 2 bases from V and 5 from J, leaving 6 bases between them. CDR3 length equals 12 residues. This CDR3 reads CASSLQGYGYTF. In DNA form, the CDR3 reads TGTGCCAGCAGTTTACAGGGGTATGGCTACACCTTC.

The rearrangement uses TRBV9 and TRBJ1-2; TRBD1 matches at 7 bases. Per germline, CDR1 SGDLS and CDR2 YYNGEE. The V and J ends lost 3 bases and 5 bases, in that order; junction bases with no gene match: 13. The CDR3 is made up of 16 amino acids. CDR3 region: CASSDNRAGGYYGYTF. CDR3 DNA: TGTGCCAGCAGCGACAACAGGGCAGGGGGATATTATGGCTACACCTTC.

The chain uses TRBV30 and TRBJ1-1; possibly TRBD1 for D (5 bases). The germline V gene has CDR1 GTSNPN and CDR2 SVGIG (reference sequence). The CDR3 covers 17 residues. V dropped 1 base and J dropped 1 base, with 19 bases sitting between them. The CDR3 protein is CAWSASVPGLGNTEAFF. In nucleotides, the CDR3 is TGTGCCTGGAGTGCTTCGGTTCCGGGACTGGGGAACACTGAAGCTTTCTTT.

The genes are TRBV30 and TRBJ1-1, with D perhaps TRBD1 (6 bases). The CDR3 has 16 residues. Looked up from germline, CDR1 is GTSNPN and CDR2 is SVGIG (reference sequence). Trimming took 0 bases from V and 2 from J, leaving 16 bases between them. The CDR3 region is CAWSVLGWGHNTEAFF. CDR3 DNA sequence: TGTGCCTGGAGTGTACTGGGGTGGGGGCACAACACTGAAGCTTTCTTT.

V gene TRBV7-6 combines with J gene TRBJ2-4; a weak D match, TRBD2 (5 bases). Germline V CDR1 and CDR2: SGHVS, FNYEAQ. Trimming took off 1 base at V and 0 bases at J, with 13 bases between the two ends. The CDR3 contains 17 residues. Written as DNA, the CDR3 is TGTGCCAGCAGCTTAGAGGCTAGCAGATTAGCCAAAAACATTCAGTACTTC. It is translated as CASSLEASRLAKNIQYF.

V and J are TRBV7-9 and TRBJ2-7; D might be TRBD1 (5 bases). V dropped 2 bases and J dropped 6 bases, with 14 bases sitting between them. This CDR3 comprises 14 residues. Germline lookup yields CDR1 SEHNR and CDR2 FQNEAQ (reference sequence). The CDR3, as DNA: TGTGCCAGCAGCTTAACAAGGGGTTATTCCGAGCAGTACTTC. Residues: CASSLTRGYSEQYF.

V and J are TRBV7-3 and TRBJ2-5; 10 bases are a match to TRBD1. The CDR3 sequence is 15 residues long. With V trimmed by 2 bases and J by 5 bases, 5 bases remained unmatched. Germline CDR1 SGHTA, CDR2 FQGTGA. CDR3 loop: CASSLLGTGDETQYF. CDR3 nucleotide sequence: TGTGCCAGCAGCTTACTCGGGACAGGGGATGAGACCCAGTACTTC.

The chain joins TRBV10-2 to TRBJ1-1; D ambiguous. Germline V CDR1 and CDR2: WSHSY, SAAADI. CDR3 length: 11 residues. V was clipped by 4 bases and J by 8 bases, with 8 bases between them. The CDR3 nucleotides are TGCGCCAGCAGTGGCGGCGGCGAAGCTTTCTTT. This sequence encodes CASSGGGEAFF.

This sequence joins TRBV6-5 and TRBJ2-4; D might be TRBD1 (6 bases). The CDR3 is 14 amino acids. The germline V gene has CDR1 MNHEY and CDR2 SVGAGI. V dropped 0 bases and J dropped 7 bases, with 10 bases sitting between them. CDR3 protein: CASSYSNRANIQYF. The DNA of the CDR3 is TGTGCCAGCAGTTACTCGAACAGGGCGAACATTCAGTACTTC.

The V and J genes are TRBV19 and TRBJ1-2, with TRBD1 matching 10 bases. The CDR3 runs to 13 residues. Germline CDR1 LNHDA, CDR2 SQIVND (reference sequence). With V trimmed by 8 bases and J by 4 bases, 4 bases remained unmatched. In DNA, the CDR3 is TGTGCCAGTTGTGACAGGGGGCGCTATGGCTACACCTTC. Translated: CASCDRGRYGYTF.

CDR3 sequence reads: CASSLERTLNGYTF. The CDR3 DNA follows: TGCGCCAGCAGCTTGGAGAGGACACTTAATGGCTACACCTTC. This chain joins TRBV5-1 and TRBJ1-2; D perhaps matches TRBD1 (5 bases). Germline loops: CDR1 SGHRS, CDR2 YFSETQ. There are 14 residues in the CDR3. Trimming stripped 0 bases from V and 6 bases from J, with 12 bases between. The full variable domain, with the rest looked up from reference TRBV5-1 and TRBJ1-2, is KAGVTQTPRYLIKTRGQQVTLSCSPISGHRSVSWYQQTPGQGLQFLFEYFSETQRNKGNFPGRFSGRQFSNSRSEMNVSTLELGDSALYLCASSLERTLNGYTFGSGTRLTVV.

The chain carries TRBV7-2 and TRBJ2-1, with 7 bases lining up with TRBD2. After removal of 5 bases from V and 5 bases from J, the junction contained 12 bases not matched to a gene. The CDR3 spans 16 residues. Germline values: CDR1 SGHTA, CDR2 FQGNSA. The CDR3 reads CASSVPPESGNNEQFF. The CDR3 DNA reads TGTGCCAGCAGCGTACCCCCTGAGAGCGGGAACAATGAGCAGTTCTTC. The whole variable domain, remainder taken from reference TRBV7-2 and TRBJ2-1, is GAGVSQSPSNKVTEKGKDVELRCDPISGHTALYWYRQSLGQGLEFLIYFQGNSAPDKSGLPSDRFSAERTGGSVSTLTIQRTQQEDSAVYLCASSVPPESGNNEQFFGPGTRLTVL.

The chain links TRBV2 to TRBJ2-3, with TRBD2 matching 11 bases. V lost 7 bases, J lost 6 bases, and 9 bases stayed unmatched. The CDR3 is made up of 15 amino acids. Germline V lookup: CDR1 SNHLY, CDR2 FYNNEI. CDR3 sequence reads: CASNRLAGSGDTQYF. The CDR3 nucleotides read TGTGCCAGCAACCGACTAGCGGGATCGGGGGATACGCAGTATTTT.

The sample holds a few counts of this clone. This chain connects TRBV19 to TRBJ2-4; 7 bases match TRBD2. The length of the CDR3 is 13 residues. The V segment lost 6 bases and the J segment 2 bases; nucleotides outside the gene matches: 1. The germline V gene has CDR1 LNHDA and CDR2 SQIVND (reference sequence). CDR3 sequence: CASSGGTKNIQYF. As DNA, the CDR3 is TGTGCCAGTAGCGGGGGGACCAAAAACATTCAGTACTTC. The full variable domain, completed using reference TRBV19 and TRBJ2-4, is DGGITQSPKYLFRKEGQNVTLSCEQNLNHDAMYWYRQDPGQGLRLIYYSQIVNDFQKGDIAEGYSVSREKKESFPLTVTSAQKNPTAFYLCASSGGTKNIQYFGAGTRLSVL.

V usage is TRBV25-1 and J usage is TRBJ1-4; 11 bases map to TRBD1. This CDR3 is built from 16 residues. Trimming cost V 3 bases and J 5 bases; bases outside gene matches: 5. Germline V CDR1 and CDR2: MGHDK, SYGVNS. The CDR3: CASSEFGTGGNEKLFF. Here the CDR3 DNA reads TGTGCCAGCAGTGAGTTCGGGACAGGGGGGAATGAAAAACTGTTTTTT.